Reported below is one T cell receptor (beta chain). This sample stems from a study of blood T cells in healthy people across ages. A J-beta primer mix and a sample-barcoded 5' primer were used in a second PCR of about 7 to 12 cycles. Each cDNA molecule carried a tag from a template-switch adaptor that contained 12 random nucleotides. TCRdb reanalysed the 5' RACE reads using MiXCR and keeps one entry per CDR3 protein. The sample lists more than 800,000 distinct CDR3 sequences, 40% to 50% occurring once. The V gene's germline CDR1 is SGDLS and CDR2 YYNGEE. The CDR3 is 13 residues long. The specimen sequenced was blood. This TCR was recovered from a woman aged 55-69 years in good health. The chain links TRBV9 to TRBJ2-7, with D possibly being TRBD1 or TRBD2 (5 bases each). The DNA end is a closer match to TRBJ2-5, so the J assignment may be wrong. This CDR3 is CASSVGEPETQYF. CDR3 DNA: TGTGCCAGCAGCGTGGGGGAACCCGAGACCCAGTACTTC.